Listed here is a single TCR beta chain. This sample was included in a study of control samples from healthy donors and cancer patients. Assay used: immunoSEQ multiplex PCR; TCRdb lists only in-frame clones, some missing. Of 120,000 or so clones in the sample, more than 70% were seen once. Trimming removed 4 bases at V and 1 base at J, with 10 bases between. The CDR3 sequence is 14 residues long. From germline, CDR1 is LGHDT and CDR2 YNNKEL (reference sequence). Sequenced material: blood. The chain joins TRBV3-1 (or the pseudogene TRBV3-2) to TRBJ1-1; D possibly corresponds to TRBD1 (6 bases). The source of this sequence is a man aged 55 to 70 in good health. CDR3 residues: CASSPQGRNTEAFF. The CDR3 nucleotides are TGTGCCAGCAGCCCGCAGGGGAGGAACACTGAAGCTTTCTTT.